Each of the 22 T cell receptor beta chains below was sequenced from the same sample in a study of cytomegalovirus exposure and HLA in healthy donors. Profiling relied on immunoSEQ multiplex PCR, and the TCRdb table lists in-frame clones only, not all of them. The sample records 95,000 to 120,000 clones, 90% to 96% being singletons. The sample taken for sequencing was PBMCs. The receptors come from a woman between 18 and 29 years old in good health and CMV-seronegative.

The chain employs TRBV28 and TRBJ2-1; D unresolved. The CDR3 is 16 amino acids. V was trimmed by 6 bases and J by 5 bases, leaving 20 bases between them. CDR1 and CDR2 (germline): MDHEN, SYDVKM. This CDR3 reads CASRPYGLPLNNEQFF. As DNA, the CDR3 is TGTGCCAGCAGACCATATGGCTTGCCATTAAACAATGAGCAGTTCTTC.

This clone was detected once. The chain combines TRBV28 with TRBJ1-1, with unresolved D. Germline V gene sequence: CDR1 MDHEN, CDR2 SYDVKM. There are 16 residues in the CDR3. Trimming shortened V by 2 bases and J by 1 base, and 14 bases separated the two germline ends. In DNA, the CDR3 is TGTGCCAGCAGTTTAGGACTCTATGAAAGGAACACTGAAGCTTTCTTT. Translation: CASSLGLYERNTEAFF.

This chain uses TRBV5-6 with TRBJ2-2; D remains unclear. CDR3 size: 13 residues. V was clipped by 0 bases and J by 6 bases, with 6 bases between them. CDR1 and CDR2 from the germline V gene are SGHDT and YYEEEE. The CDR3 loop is CASSLGASGELFF. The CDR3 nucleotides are TGTGCCAGCAGCTTGGGGGCGTCCGGGGAGCTGTTTTTT. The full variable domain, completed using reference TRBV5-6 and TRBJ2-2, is DAGVTQSPTHLIKTRGQQVTLRCSPKSGHDTVSWYQQALGQGPQFIFQYYEEEERQRGNFPDRFSGHQFPNYSSELNVNALLLGDSALYLCASSLGASGELFFGEGSRLTVL.

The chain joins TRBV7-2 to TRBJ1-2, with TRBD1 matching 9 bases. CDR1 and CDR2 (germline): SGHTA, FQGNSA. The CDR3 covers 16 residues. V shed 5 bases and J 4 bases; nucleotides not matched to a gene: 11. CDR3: CASSNVMDRGIYGYTF. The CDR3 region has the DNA TGTGCCAGCAGCAATGTGATGGACAGGGGAATCTATGGCTACACCTTC.

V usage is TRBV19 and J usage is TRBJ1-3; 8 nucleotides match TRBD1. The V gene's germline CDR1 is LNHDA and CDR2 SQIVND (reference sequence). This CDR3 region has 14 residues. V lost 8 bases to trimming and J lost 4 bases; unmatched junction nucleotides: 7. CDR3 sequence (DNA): TGTGCCAGTGGACAGGGAATTGGCGGAAACACCATATATTTT. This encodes CASGQGIGGNTIYF.

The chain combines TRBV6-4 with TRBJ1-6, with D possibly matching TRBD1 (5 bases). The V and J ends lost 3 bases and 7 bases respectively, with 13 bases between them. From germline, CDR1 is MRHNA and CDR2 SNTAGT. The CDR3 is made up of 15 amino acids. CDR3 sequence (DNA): TGTGCCAGCAGTGAGGGTCTGGGGGGGAATTCACCCCTCCACTTT. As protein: CASSEGLGGNSPLHF.

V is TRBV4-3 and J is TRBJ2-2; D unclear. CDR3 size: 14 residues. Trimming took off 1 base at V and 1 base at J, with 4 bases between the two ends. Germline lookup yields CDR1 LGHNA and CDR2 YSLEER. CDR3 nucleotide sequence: TGCGCCAGCAGCCAAGTCCGGAACACCGGGGAGCTGTTTTTT. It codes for CASSQVRNTGELFF.

Here the CDR3 DNA reads TGTGCCAGCAGTTTAAAATGGATCCCAGGCAGTGGAATTTCACCCCTCCACTTT. Its protein product is CASSLKWIPGSGISPLHF. This chain joins TRBV28 and TRBJ1-6; D call uncertain. V lost 2 bases to trimming and J lost 9 bases, with 23 bases between them. The V gene's germline CDR1 is MDHEN and CDR2 SYDVKM. This CDR3 is built from 18 residues. The entire variable domain, with the rest obtained from reference TRBV28 and TRBJ1-6, is as follows: DVKVTQSSRYLVKRTGEKVFLECVQDMDHENMFWYRQDPGLGLRLIYFSYDVKMKEKGDIPEGYSVSREKKERFSLILESASTNQTSMYLCASSLKWIPGSGISPLHFGNGTRLTVT.

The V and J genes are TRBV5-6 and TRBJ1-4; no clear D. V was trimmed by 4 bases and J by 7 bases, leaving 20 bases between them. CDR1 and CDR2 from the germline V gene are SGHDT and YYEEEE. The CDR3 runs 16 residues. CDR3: CASSPNPHNSPEKLFF. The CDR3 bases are TGTGCCAGCAGCCCAAACCCCCATAACAGTCCTGAAAAACTGTTTTTT.

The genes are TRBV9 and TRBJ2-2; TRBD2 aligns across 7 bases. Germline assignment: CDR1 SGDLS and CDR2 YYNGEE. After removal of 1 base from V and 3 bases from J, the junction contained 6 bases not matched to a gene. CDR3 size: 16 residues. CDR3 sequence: CASSVTAGVYTGELFF. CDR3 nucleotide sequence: TGTGCCAGCAGCGTAACGGCGGGGGTTTACACCGGGGAGCTGTTTTTT.

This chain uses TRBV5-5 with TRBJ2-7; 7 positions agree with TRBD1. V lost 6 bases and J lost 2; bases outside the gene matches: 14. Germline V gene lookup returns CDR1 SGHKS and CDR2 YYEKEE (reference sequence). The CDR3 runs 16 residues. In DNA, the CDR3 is TGTGCCAGCACCCTCGGGGCCACAGGGACAGCCTACGAGCAGTACTTC. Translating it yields CASTLGATGTAYEQYF.

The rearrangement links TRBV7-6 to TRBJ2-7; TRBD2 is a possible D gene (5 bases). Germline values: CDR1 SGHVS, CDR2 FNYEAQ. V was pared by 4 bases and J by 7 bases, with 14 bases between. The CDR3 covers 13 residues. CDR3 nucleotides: TGTGCCAGCAGCTCGGGTACCCGGAGGGAGCAGTACTTC. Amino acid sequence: CASSSGTRREQYF.

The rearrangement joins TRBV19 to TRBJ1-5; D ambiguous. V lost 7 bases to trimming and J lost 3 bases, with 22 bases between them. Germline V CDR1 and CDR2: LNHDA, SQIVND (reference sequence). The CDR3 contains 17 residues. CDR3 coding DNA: TGTGCCAGTACCAATAGCGGTGCGTTGGCTGACAATCAGCCCCAGCATTTT. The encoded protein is CASTNSGALADNQPQHF.

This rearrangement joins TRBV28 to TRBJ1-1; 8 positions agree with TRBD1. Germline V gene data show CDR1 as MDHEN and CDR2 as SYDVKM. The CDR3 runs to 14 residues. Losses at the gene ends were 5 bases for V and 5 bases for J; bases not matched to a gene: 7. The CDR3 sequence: CASSQTGEVTEAFF. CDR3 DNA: TGTGCCAGCAGTCAGACAGGGGAGGTTACTGAAGCTTTCTTT.

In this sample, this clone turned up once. CDR3 sequence: CASSKLPGQGETEAFF. The CDR3 DNA sequence: TGTGCCAGTAGCAAACTTCCGGGACAAGGTGAAACTGAAGCTTTCTTT. The J gene is TRBJ1-1, the V gene TRBV19; possible D gene TRBD1, 6 bases. The V end was cut by 6 bases, the J end by 5 bases, with 22 bases between. Germline CDR1 and CDR2: LNHDA and SQIVND (reference sequence). The length of the CDR3 is 16 residues. Looking up the rest from reference TRBV19 and TRBJ1-1 gives the full variable domain: DGGITQSPKYLFRKEGQNVTLSCEQNLNHDAMYWYRQDPGQGLRLIYYSQIVNDFQKGDIAEGYSVSREKKESFPLTVTSAQKNPTAFYLCASSKLPGQGETEAFFGQGTRLTVV.

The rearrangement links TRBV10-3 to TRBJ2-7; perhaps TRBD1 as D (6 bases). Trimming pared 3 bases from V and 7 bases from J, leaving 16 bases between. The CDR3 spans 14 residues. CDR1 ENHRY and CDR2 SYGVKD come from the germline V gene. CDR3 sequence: CAISEGTLLREQYF. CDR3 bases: TGTGCCATCAGTGAAGGGACACTTCTACGGGAGCAGTACTTC.

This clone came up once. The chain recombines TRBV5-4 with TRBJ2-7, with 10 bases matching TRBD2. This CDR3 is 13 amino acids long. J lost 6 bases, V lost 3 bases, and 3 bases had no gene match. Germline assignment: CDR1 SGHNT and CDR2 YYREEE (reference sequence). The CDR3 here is CASSSGLAPEQYF. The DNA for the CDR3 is TGTGCCAGCAGCTCGGGACTAGCGCCCGAGCAGTACTTC.

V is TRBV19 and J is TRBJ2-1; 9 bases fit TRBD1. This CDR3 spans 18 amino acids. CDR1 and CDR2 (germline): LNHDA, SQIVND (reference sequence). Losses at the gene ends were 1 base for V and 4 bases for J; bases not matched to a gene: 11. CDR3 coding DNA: TGTGCCAGTAGTATAGTAACCGGACAGGGGCTAAAATACAATGAGCAGTTCTTC. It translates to CASSIVTGQGLKYNEQFF.

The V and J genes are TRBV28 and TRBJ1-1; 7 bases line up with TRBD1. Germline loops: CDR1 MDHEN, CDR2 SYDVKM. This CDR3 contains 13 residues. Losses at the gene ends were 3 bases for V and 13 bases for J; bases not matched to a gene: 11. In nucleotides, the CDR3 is TGTGCCAGCAGTTTCAGGACAGGCTCCAGGGGTTTCTTT. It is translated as CASSFRTGSRGFF.

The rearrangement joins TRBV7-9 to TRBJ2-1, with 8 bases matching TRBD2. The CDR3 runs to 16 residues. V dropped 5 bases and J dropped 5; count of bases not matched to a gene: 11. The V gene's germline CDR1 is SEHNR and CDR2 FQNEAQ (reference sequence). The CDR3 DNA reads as TGTGCCAGCAGCCTTGTTTTGGGACTAGAGAACAATGAGCAGTTCTTC. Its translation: CASSLVLGLENNEQFF.

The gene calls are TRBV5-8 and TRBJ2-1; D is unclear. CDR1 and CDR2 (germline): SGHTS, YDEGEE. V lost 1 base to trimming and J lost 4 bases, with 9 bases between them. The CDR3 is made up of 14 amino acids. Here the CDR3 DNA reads TGTGCCAGCAGCTTGATACAGCAATACAATGAGCAGTTCTTC. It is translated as CASSLIQQYNEQFF.

This CDR3 is CASSLLSGSYEQYF. CDR3 nucleotides: TGTGCCAGCAGCCTCCTCAGTGGCTCCTACGAGCAGTACTTC. V usage is TRBV14 and J usage is TRBJ2-7; no reliable D call. The V and J ends lost 4 bases and 0 bases respectively, with 10 bases between them. This CDR3 has 14 residues. Germline lookup yields CDR1 SGHDN and CDR2 FVKESK.